This T cell receptor beta chain derives from a study of cytomegalovirus exposure and HLA in healthy donors. Whole-study context: The early release's HLA-typed donors yielded some 85 million unique TCRs.

This PCR relied on a set of 60 Vbeta primers and 13 Jbeta primers. Assay: immunoSEQ multiplex PCR; the TCRdb copy retains only in-frame clones and omits some. The top ten hold 7% of the sample, which has roughly 150,000 clones, roughly 70% seen once. Note on this clone: What it recognizes is unknown.

Study observations and caveats: TCR beta sequences reportedly predicted the HLA-A and HLA-B alleles of most subjects accurately.

V lost 7 bases and J 1 base, leaving 10 bases between the germline ends. Germline lookup yields CDR1 KGHSH and CDR2 LQKENI. The CDR3 consists of 13 residues. Each of the donors was a healthy bone marrow donor. Sequencing was carried out using PBMCs. V and J are TRBV18 and TRBJ1-1, with D possibly being TRBD1 (6 bases). This sequence was found in a man aged 25-40 years in good health and CMV-seronegative. The CDR3, as DNA: TGTGCCAGCTTACAAGGGGGGAACACTGAAGCTTTCTTT. This encodes CASLQGGNTEAFF.